This TCR beta chain was found in a study of T-cell reconstitution after alpha-beta-depleted transplantation in children. Study-wide results and limits: Most T-cell counts and diversity one year after the transplant came from T cells that were newly produced. In patients about two months after transplant, alpha-beta T cells reportedly arose from several hundred expanded graft clones.

For TCRbeta, the library was prepared with unique molecular identifiers. MiXCR, run by TCRdb on the PCR reads, gives a single entry per CDR3 protein. In the table there are 250,000 to 300,000 distinct CDR3 sequences, roughly 7.8% of which are singletons. This clonotype has more than one count but fewer than ten. What it binds is not known. Specimen: peripheral blood, collected 360 days after TCRalphabeta/CD19-depleted stem cell transplant. The receptor comes from a female patient between 2 and 15 years old who had a stem cell transplant for Fanconi anemia, so the T cells may come from the graft donor.

The CDR3 DNA is TGTGCCAGCAGCTTAGGCCCCCTCGGGACTAGCGGGAACCGCTACGAGCAGTACTTC. Translating it yields CASSLGPLGTSGNRYEQYF. The chain has TRBV11-2 and TRBJ2-7, with 13 bases lining up with TRBD2. The V gene's germline CDR1 is SGHAT and CDR2 FQNNGV. The CDR3 spans 19 residues. V lost 1 base to trimming and J lost 3 bases; unmatched junction nucleotides: 12.